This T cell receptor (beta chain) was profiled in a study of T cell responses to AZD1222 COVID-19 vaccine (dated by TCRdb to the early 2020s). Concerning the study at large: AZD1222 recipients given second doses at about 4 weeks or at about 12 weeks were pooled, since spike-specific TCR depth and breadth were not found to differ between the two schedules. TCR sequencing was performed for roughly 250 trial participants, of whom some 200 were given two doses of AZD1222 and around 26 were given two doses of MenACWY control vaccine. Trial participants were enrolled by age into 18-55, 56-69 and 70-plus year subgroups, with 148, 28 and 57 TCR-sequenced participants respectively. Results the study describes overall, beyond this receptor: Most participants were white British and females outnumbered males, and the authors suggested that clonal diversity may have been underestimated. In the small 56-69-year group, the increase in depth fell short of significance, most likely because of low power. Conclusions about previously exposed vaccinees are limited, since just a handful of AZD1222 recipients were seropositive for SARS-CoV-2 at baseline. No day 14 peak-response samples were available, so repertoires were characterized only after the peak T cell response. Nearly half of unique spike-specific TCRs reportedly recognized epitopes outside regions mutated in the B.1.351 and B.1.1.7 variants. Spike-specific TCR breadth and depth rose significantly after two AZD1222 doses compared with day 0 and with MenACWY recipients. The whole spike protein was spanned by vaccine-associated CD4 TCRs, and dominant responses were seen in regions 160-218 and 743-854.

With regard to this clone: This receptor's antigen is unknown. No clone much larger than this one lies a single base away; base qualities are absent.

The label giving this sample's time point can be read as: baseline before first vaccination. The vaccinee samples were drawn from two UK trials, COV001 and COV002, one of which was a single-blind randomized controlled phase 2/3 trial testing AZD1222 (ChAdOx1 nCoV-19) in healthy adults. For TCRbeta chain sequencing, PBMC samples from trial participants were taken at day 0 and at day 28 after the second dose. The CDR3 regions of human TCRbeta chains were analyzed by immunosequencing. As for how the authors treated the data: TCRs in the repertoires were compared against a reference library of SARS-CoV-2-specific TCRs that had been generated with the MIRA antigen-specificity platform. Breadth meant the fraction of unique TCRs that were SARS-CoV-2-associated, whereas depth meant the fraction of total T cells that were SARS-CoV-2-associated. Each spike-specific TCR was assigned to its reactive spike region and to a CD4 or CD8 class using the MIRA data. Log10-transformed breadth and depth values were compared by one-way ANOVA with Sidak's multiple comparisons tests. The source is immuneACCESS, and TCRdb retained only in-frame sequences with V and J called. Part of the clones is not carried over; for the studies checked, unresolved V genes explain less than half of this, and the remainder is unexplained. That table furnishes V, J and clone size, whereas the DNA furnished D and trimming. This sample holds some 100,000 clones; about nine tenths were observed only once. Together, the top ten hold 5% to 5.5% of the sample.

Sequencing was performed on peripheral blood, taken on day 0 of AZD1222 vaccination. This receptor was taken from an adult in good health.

CDR3 sequence: CASSQGVAVGGYGYTF. The bases are TGCGCCAGCAGCCAAGGGGTGGCCGTGGGGGGTTATGGCTACACCTTC. The V gene is TRBV4-3 and the J gene is TRBJ1-2; 5 matching bases give a weak D call of TRBD1. There are 16 amino acids in the CDR3, from cysteine to phenylalanine inclusive. Only CDR3 DNA is held: 48 bases, read in frame from base 1. A distance of 17 bases separates the germline ends of V and J, which lose 1 base and 5 bases respectively. The germline V gene specifies LGHNA as CDR1 and YSLEER as CDR2.